This T cell receptor (beta chain) was found in a study of lymphopenia after photon versus proton radiotherapy. This table comes from immunoSEQ multiplex PCR, and its TCRdb copy is limited to in-frame clones, with some not included. The sample lists 43,000 or so clones; 65% to 90% were seen once. CDR1 is GTSNPN and CDR2 is SVGIG in the germline V gene (reference sequence). The CDR3 contains 13 residues. Trimming cost V 4 bases and J 2 bases, with 9 bases left between them. This rearrangement joins TRBV30 to TRBJ1-5; D not certain. The TCR comes from a man aged 35 to 55 with gastric cancer. This sample comprised peripheral blood, obtained from a patient treated with photon-based radiotherapy. CDR3 nucleotides: TGTGCCTGGACGACCCGGGGCAATCAGCCCCAGCATTTT. As protein: CAWTTRGNQPQHF.